The subject of this entry is one T cell receptor (beta chain). Its antigen remains unidentified. The data were obtained in a study of chemoradiotherapy in HPV16-positive cancers. Using immunoSEQ multiplex PCR, the repertoire was profiled, and TCRdb retains in-frame clones only, with some absent. The table records over 8,000 clones, approximately 70% of them present only once. Points from the study as a whole: Candidate HPV-specific clones and E7-related TCR motifs grew in tumor during treatment. For HPV16-positive patients, expanding HPV-responsive T cells associated with longer recurrence-free survival.

The receptor comes from a human donor with HPV-associated anogenital cancer. Specimen collection occurred from a patient who underwent chemoradiotherapy.

Here the CDR3 DNA reads TGTGCCAGCAGCCCTGGCCGGGACAGGGGTTATGGCTACACCTTC. Translation: CASSPGRDRGYGYTF. The V and J genes are TRBV11-2 and TRBJ1-2, with TRBD1 identical over 10 bases. The V segment lost 5 bases and the J segment 5 bases; nucleotides outside the gene matches: 8. CDR3 length: 15 amino acids. The germline V gene has CDR1 SGHAT and CDR2 FQNNGV.